Presented here are 15 T cell receptor beta chains from one specimen sequenced in a study of OX40 agonist ivuxolimab in advanced cancers. Clones were sequenced by immunoSEQ multiplex PCR, and TCRdb holds only the in-frame ones, with some missing. The sample gives tens of thousands of clones, around 87% of which show up once; under 7.5% is in the top ten. Here the sequenced sample was CD4+ or CD8+ T cells sorted from blood, taken in a trial of the OX40 agonist ivuxolimab. These receptors all stem from an adult with an advanced solid tumor such as melanoma, head and neck, liver or kidney cancer.

The chain recombines TRBV5-6 with TRBJ1-2; a possible D gene is TRBD1 (5 bases). This CDR3 has 13 residues. CDR1 and CDR2 (germline): SGHDT, YYEEEE. Trimming stripped 4 bases from V and 7 bases from J, with 14 bases between. CDR3 bases: TGTGCCAGCAGCATCGGGACTGGAACTGGCTACACCTTC. As protein: CASSIGTGTGYTF.

This chain links TRBV9 with TRBJ2-2, with D possibly matching TRBD2 (6 bases). V was clipped by 4 bases and J by 4 bases, with 17 bases between them. The CDR3 has 16 residues. CDR1 SGDLS and CDR2 YYNGEE come from the germline V gene. The chain's CDR3 is CASSPRERVLTGELFF. CDR3 coding DNA: TGTGCCAGCAGCCCCCGGGAGCGGGTCCTCACCGGGGAGCTGTTTTTT.

V gene TRBV30 combines with J gene TRBJ1-3; D is perhaps TRBD1 (5 bases). The CDR3 is made up of 11 amino acids. CDR1 and CDR2 (germline): GTSNPN, SVGIG (reference sequence). V lost 5 bases and J 3 bases, leaving 5 bases between the germline ends. The CDR3 here is CAWDSGNTIYF. The DNA for the CDR3 is TGTGCCTGGGACAGTGGAAACACCATATATTTT.

This rearrangement joins TRBV9 to TRBJ2-7; possible D gene TRBD2, 6 bases. Trimming stripped 2 bases from V and 0 bases from J, with 9 bases between. The CDR3 spans 14 residues. Germline CDR1 and CDR2: SGDLS and YYNGEE. Here the CDR3 DNA reads TGTGCCAGCAGCGTGGAGGGGAGCTCCTACGAGCAGTACTTC. The encoded protein is CASSVEGSSYEQYF.

V is TRBV10-3 and J is TRBJ1-1; a possible D gene is TRBD1 (5 bases). This CDR3 contains 14 residues. CDR1 and CDR2 from the germline V gene are ENHRY and SYGVKD. Deletions cut 3 bases from V and 5 bases from J, with 13 bases between. CDR3 sequence (DNA): TGTGCCATCAGTGATGGGGGGATGGGAACTGAAGCTTTCTTT. Protein: CAISDGGMGTEAFF.

The chain has TRBV5-6 and TRBJ2-5; D remains unclear. V gave up 0 bases and J gave up 5 bases, with 2 bases separating them. This CDR3 spans 11 amino acids. Germline assignment: CDR1 SGHDT and CDR2 YYEEEE. CDR3 bases: TGTGCCAGCAGCTTGGATGAGACCCAGTACTTC. Its protein product is CASSLDETQYF.

The chain's CDR3 is CASSQYVGGYTF. CDR3 DNA sequence: TGTGCCAGCAGCCAATACGTCGGTGGCTACACCTTC. The rearrangement uses TRBV7-2 and TRBJ1-2; unclear D gene. The CDR3 is made up of 12 amino acids. V shed 5 bases and J shed 7 bases, with 11 bases lying between them. Germline-derived CDR1 and CDR2 are SGHTA and FQGNSA.

The chain uses TRBV27 and TRBJ1-5; D perhaps matches TRBD1 (5 bases). V was cut by 4 bases and J by 5 bases, with 12 bases left in between. The CDR3 consists of 14 residues. Germline V CDR1 and CDR2: MNHEY, SMNVEV (reference sequence). CDR3 DNA: TGTGCCAGCAGTTCCGTAGACAGTTATCAGCCCCAGCATTTT. Its translation: CASSSVDSYQPQHF.

CDR3 DNA sequence: TGTGCCAGCAGTCCATCCCGAACGGGACCGCCATTCTACGAGCAGTACTTC. The encoded protein is CASSPSRTGPPFYEQYF. The genes are TRBV28 and TRBJ2-7; either TRBD1 or TRBD2 may fit D (5 bases each). V was clipped by 5 bases and J by 3 bases, with 23 bases between them. The CDR3 covers 17 residues. The germline V gene has CDR1 MDHEN and CDR2 SYDVKM.

The chain recombines TRBV27 with TRBJ2-5, with 12 positions matching TRBD2. In germline, CDR1 is MNHEY, CDR2 SMNVEV (reference sequence). This CDR3 has 16 residues. V shed 1 base and J 3 bases; nucleotides not matched to a gene: 3. In DNA form, the CDR3 reads TGTGCCAGCAGTTTATGGGCTAGCGGGAGGGAAGAGACCCAGTACTTC. Protein product: CASSLWASGREETQYF.

The CDR3 reads CASSLRLAGNTGELFF. CDR3 nucleotide sequence: TGTGCCAGCAGTTTACGCCTAGCGGGGAACACCGGGGAGCTGTTTTTT. J is TRBJ2-2 and V is TRBV27; 8 bases map to TRBD2. Per the germline V gene, CDR1 is MNHEY and CDR2 is SMNVEV (reference sequence). After removal of 2 bases from V and 1 base from J, the junction contained 3 bases not matched to a gene. The CDR3 is 16 amino acids.

The J gene is TRBJ1-4, the V gene TRBV28, with 7 bases fitting TRBD1. The CDR3 runs 15 residues. V trimming: 7 bases; J trimming: 8 bases; junction bases outside the gene matches: 13. Germline V lookup: CDR1 MDHEN, CDR2 SYDVKM. The CDR3 spells CASTPRQGHPEKLFF. DNA of the CDR3: TGTGCCAGCACCCCGCGACAGGGACACCCGGAAAAACTGTTTTTT.

The genes are TRBV28 and TRBJ2-7; D is unresolved. The germline V and J ends were trimmed by 2 bases and 3 bases, with 2 bases remaining between them. The CDR3 is made up of 11 amino acids. Looked up from germline, CDR1 is MDHEN and CDR2 is SYDVKM. DNA of the CDR3: TGTGCCAGCAGTTTACTCTACGAGCAGTACTTC. Translating it yields CASSLLYEQYF.

The chain links TRBV7-9 to TRBJ1-2; 8 nucleotides align to TRBD1. CDR3 length equals 14 residues. The trim removed 5 bases at V and 2 bases at J, leaving 4 bases unmatched. CDR1 and CDR2 (germline): SEHNR, FQNEAQ (reference sequence). The CDR3 here is CASSRTGTNYGYTF. The CDR3 bases are TGTGCCAGCAGCCGGACAGGGACCAACTATGGCTACACCTTC.

The rearrangement links TRBV14 to TRBJ2-7, with 9 bases identical to TRBD2. The CDR3 has 16 amino acids. Germline CDR1 SGHDN, CDR2 FVKESK. After removal of 4 bases from V and 3 bases from J, the junction contained 10 bases not matched to a gene. CDR3 DNA sequence: TGTGCCAGCAGCCTCTTAGCGGGAGTGGGTTTCTACGAGCAGTACTTC. It codes for CASSLLAGVGFYEQYF.